This TCR beta chain was obtained from a study of cytomegalovirus exposure and HLA in healthy donors. Study-wide findings and caveats: Later analysis identified over 15,000 TCR beta sequences associated with HLA alleles, using a false discovery rate threshold of 0.05.

This clone was observed a handful of times. Its antigen is still unknown. The PCR used 60 Vbeta and 13 Jbeta primers. Some clones are missing from TCRdb's copy, which holds only in-frame ones; the method was immunoSEQ multiplex PCR. Of 200,000 to 250,000 clones in the sample, 75% to 85% were seen once. Sequencing used PBMCs. The clonotype originates from a woman in her sixties in good health and CMV-seropositive.

CDR3 protein: CASSLNAGGMADTQYF. The CDR3, as DNA: TGTGCCAGCAGCTTAAATGCAGGGGGTATGGCAGATACGCAGTATTTT. This chain joins TRBV7-9 and TRBJ2-3, with 7 bases lining up with TRBD1. With 2 bases clipped from V and 4 bases from J, the junction kept 9 bases outside the gene matches. The length of the CDR3 is 16 residues. Germline V gives CDR1 SEHNR, CDR2 FQNEAQ (reference sequence).